The clone carrying this T cell receptor beta chain was seen only a few times. Its antigen is currently unknown. V shed 1 base and J shed 4 bases, with 13 bases lying between them. The germline gives CDR1 SGHTA, CDR2 FQGNSA. The CDR3 sequence is 15 residues long. The sample comes from a study of T cells after yellow fever vaccination. Notes on the study in general: Bulk-population clonotypes that are abundant could appear as contaminants in FACS-sorted repertoires. At 95% to 96% for CD4 and 70% to 90% for CD8, most primary-vaccination clones showed up again after the booster.

By 5'RACE template switching, TCR cDNA was produced, with a universal primer site and UMIs added in the process. In TCRdb, the 5' RACE reads were re-called with MiXCR into one record per CDR3 protein. The sample consists of fewer than 450,000 distinct CDR3 sequences, roughly 8.6% of them appearing once. The TCR sequence derives from a man aged 18 to 29 who received the YFV17D yellow fever vaccine. Sequenced material: PBMCs, taken roughly 47 days after the first yellow fever vaccination. The chain carries TRBV7-2 and TRBJ1-2; a possible D gene is TRBD1 (6 bases). In DNA form, the CDR3 reads TGTGCCAGCAGCTTAGGACTACAGGGTGGCTATGGCTACACCTTC. It translates to CASSLGLQGGYGYTF.